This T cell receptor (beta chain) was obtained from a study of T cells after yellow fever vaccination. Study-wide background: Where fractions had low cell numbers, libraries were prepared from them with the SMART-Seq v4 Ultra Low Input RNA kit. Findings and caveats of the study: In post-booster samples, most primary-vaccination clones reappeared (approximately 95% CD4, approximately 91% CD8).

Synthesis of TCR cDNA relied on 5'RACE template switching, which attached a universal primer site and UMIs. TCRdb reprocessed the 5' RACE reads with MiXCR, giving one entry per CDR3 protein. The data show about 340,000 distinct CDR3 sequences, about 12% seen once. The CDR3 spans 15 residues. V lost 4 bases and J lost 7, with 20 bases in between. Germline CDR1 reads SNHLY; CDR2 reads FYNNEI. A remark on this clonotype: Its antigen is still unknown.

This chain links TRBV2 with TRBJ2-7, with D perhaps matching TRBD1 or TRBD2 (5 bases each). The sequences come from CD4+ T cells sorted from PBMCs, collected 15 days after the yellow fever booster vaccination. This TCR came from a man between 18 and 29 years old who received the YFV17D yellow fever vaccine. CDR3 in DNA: TGTGCCAGCAGTGGATCGGGGACGGCTTGGGGGGAGCAGTACTTC. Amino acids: CASSGSGTAWGEQYF.